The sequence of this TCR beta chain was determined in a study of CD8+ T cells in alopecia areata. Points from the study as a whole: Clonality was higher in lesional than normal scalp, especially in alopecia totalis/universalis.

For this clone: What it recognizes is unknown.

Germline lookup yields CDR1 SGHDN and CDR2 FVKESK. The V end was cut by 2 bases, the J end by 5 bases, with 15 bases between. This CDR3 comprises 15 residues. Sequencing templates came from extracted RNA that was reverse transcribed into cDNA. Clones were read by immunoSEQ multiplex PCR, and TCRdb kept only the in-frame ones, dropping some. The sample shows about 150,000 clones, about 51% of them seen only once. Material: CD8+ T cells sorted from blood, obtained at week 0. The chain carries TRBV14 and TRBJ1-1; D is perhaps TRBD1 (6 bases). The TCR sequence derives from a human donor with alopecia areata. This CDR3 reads CASSQPRGKRTEAFF. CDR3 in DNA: TGTGCCAGCAGCCAACCCAGGGGAAAGCGGACTGAAGCTTTCTTT.